This TCR beta chain was documented in a study of blood T cell repertoires in COVID-19. For the study at large: The United States, Italy and Spain supplied acute and convalescent COVID-19 samples. From T cells, B-cell-depleted T cells, or PBMCs came the material, which was cDNA or gDNA.

Per germline, CDR1 MDHEN and CDR2 SYDVKM. The CDR3 is made up of 13 amino acids. Trimming took 3 bases from V and 13 from J, leaving 15 bases between them. Authors' methods: Reference gene primer amplification gave estimated nucleated cell counts. The method was immunoSEQ multiplex PCR; TCRdb's version includes in-frame clones alone and lacks a portion of them. V and J calls plus clone size are reproduced from that table; the DNA served to infer D and trimming. The sample holds roughly 380,000 clones, 75% to 90% seen once. Seattle cases were enrolled at active infection and followed longitudinally. V usage is TRBV28 and J usage is TRBJ1-4; D ambiguous. This sequence originates from a woman aged 40 to 50 with COVID-19, enrolled during active disease. Sequenced: peripheral blood. The CDR3 region is CASSFDLNRGLFF. The CDR3 DNA sequence: TGTGCCAGCAGTTTCGACCTGAACCGGGGACTGTTTTTT. The full variable domain, completed using reference TRBV28 and TRBJ1-4, is DVKVTQSSRYLVKRTGEKVFLECVQDMDHENMFWYRQDPGLGLRLIYFSYDVKMKEKGDIPEGYSVSREKKERFSLILESASTNQTSMYLCASSFDLNRGLFFGSGTQLSVL.